The clone carrying this TCR beta chain occurred once. Its antigen is still unknown. The CDR3 sequence is 14 residues long. CDR1 is DFQATT, CDR2 SNEGSKA, per germline (reference sequence). V was trimmed by 4 bases and J by 6 bases, leaving 15 bases between them. It was with a sample-barcoded 5' primer and a J-beta primer mix that a second PCR of about 6 to 12 cycles was run. Via MiXCR, TCRdb re-called the 5' RACE reads, giving one row per CDR3 protein. The profile shows about 970,000 distinct CDR3 sequences, around 54% of them singletons. This sample is drawn from a study of blood T cells in healthy people across ages. Study-level information: Using template switching, researchers captured about one barcoded beta molecule for each two T cells. General observations from the study: PBMCs went unsorted, and a conclusive naive versus antigen-experienced comparison was therefore prevented.

Source material: blood. The clonotype was recovered from a woman aged 55-70 years in good health. The V and J genes are TRBV20-1 and TRBJ1-4; TRBD1 is a possible D gene (6 bases). In DNA, the CDR3 is TGCAGTGCTAATCACAGGGTAGGAGATGAAAAACTGTTTTTT. It encodes CSANHRVGDEKLFF.